This T cell receptor beta chain emerged from a study of T cell responses to AZD1222 COVID-19 vaccine. Broader study findings: Repertoire samples came only from after the peak T cell response.

Trimming took 5 bases from V and 7 from J; bases not matched to a gene: 13. Germline loops: CDR1 MNHNY, CDR2 SVGAGI (reference sequence). The CDR3 spans 17 residues. This clone appeared a single time. No antigen is known for it. Libraries were prepared by immunoSEQ multiplex PCR; TCRdb keeps only in-frame clonotypes and omits some of them. The table has 110,000 to 150,000 clones, 80% to 90% seen once. V and J are TRBV6-6 and TRBJ2-1; 11 nucleotides agree with TRBD2. The sample was peripheral blood, taken on day 0 of AZD1222 vaccination. This sequence was found in an adult in good health. The CDR3 here is CASSPRALAGGRNEQFF. CDR3 sequence (DNA): TGTGCCAGCAGTCCAAGGGCCCTAGCGGGGGGTCGTAATGAGCAGTTCTTC.